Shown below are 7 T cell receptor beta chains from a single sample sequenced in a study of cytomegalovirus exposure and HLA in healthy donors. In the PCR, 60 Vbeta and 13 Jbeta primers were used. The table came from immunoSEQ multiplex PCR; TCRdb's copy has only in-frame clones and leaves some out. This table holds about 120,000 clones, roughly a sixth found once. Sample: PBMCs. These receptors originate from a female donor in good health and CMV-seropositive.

The CDR3 reads CASSPRQGILSLYTEAFF. For the CDR3, the DNA is TGTGCCAGCAGTCCCCGACAGGGGATTCTGTCCCTTTACACTGAAGCTTTCTTT. The rearrangement links TRBV27 to TRBJ1-1; 8 nucleotides line up with TRBD1. V lost 5 bases to trimming and J lost 3 bases; unmatched junction nucleotides: 17. Germline-derived CDR1 and CDR2 are MNHEY and SMNVEV (reference sequence). CDR3 length equals 18 residues.

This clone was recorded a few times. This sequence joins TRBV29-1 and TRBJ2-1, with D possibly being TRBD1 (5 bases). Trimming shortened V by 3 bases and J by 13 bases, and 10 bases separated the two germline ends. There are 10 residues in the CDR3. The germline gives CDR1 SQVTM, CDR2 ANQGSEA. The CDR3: CSVDSTVQFF. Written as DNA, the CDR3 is TGCAGCGTTGATTCGACAGTTCAGTTCTTC.

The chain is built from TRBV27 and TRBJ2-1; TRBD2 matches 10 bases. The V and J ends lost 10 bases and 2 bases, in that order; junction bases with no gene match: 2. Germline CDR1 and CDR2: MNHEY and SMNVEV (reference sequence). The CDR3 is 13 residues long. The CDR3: CATGLAAYNEQFF. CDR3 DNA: TGTGCCACTGGACTAGCGGCCTACAATGAGCAGTTCTTC.

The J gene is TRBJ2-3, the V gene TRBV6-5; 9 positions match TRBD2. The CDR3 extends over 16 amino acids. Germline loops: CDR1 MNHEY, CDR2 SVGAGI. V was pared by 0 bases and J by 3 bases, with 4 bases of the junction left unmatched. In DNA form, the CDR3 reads TGTGCCAGCAGTTACTCTGGCGGGAGGGCTACAGATACGCAGTATTTT. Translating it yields CASSYSGGRATDTQYF.

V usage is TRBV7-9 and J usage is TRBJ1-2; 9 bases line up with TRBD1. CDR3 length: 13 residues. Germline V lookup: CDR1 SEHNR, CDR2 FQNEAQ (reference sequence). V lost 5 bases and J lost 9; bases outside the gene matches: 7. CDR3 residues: CASSVRDRVRYTF. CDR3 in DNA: TGTGCCAGCAGCGTCCGGGACAGGGTTCGCTACACCTTC. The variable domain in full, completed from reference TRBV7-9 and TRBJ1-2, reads DTGVSQNPRHKITKRGQNVTFRCDPISEHNRLYWYRQTLGQGPEFLTYFQNEAQLEKSRLLSDRFSAERPKGSFSTLEIQRTEQGDSAMYLCASSVRDRVRYTFGSGTRLTVV.

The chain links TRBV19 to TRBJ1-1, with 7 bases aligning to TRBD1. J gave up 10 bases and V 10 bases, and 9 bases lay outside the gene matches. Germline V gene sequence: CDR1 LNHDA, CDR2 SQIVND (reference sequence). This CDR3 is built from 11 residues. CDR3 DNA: TGTGCCACCCCGGGACAGTCGCGAGCTTTCTTT. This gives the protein CATPGQSRAFF.

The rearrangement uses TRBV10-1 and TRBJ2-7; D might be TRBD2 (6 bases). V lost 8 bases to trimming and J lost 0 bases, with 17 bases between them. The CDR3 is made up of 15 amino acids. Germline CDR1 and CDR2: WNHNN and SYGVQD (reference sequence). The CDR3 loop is CASESSAASSYEQYF. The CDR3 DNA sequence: TGCGCCAGCGAATCTAGCGCGGCCTCCTCCTACGAGCAGTACTTC.